These 18 T cell receptor beta chains were sequenced from one sample in a study of shared clonotypes between healthy human individuals. Terminally differentiated effector memory CD45RA+ cells were left out of the naive CD8 fraction, which was CD45RO-negative and positively selected for CCR7. Assay: immunoSEQ multiplex PCR; the TCRdb copy retains only in-frame clones and omits some. The table records about 2.1 million clones, 80% to 95% of them present only once. The sequencing input was naive CD8+ T cells from PBMCs. These receptor sequences come from a man aged 18 to 29 in good health. Some clones in this sample may be carry-over from other donors' samples.

This clone has a single count. J is TRBJ2-5 and V is TRBV28; 10 bases agree with TRBD1. The germline V gene encodes CDR1 MDHEN and CDR2 SYDVKM. Trimming at V came to 5 bases and at J to 5 bases, leaving 8 bases not matched to a gene. The CDR3 runs to 15 residues. The DNA of the CDR3 is TGTGCCAGCAGTATCGGACAGGGGGGATGGGAGACCCAGTACTTC. Protein sequence: CASSIGQGGWETQYF.

This chain connects TRBV5-3 to TRBJ2-5; 12 positions agree with TRBD2. TRBV5-3 is recorded as an ORF, its role being uncertain. The length of the CDR3 is 16 residues. Trimming cost V 5 bases and J 7 bases; bases outside gene matches: 12. In nucleotides, the CDR3 is TGTGCCAGAAGGGTAGTGACTAGCGGGAGTCGGGGGACCCAGTACTTC. This codes for CARRVVTSGSRGTQYF.

The J gene is TRBJ2-7, the V gene TRBV27; possibly TRBD2 for D (6 bases). The germline CDR1 and CDR2 sequences are MNHEY and SMNVEV (reference sequence). There are 14 residues in the CDR3. V lost 5 bases, J lost 6 bases, and 17 bases lay in between. The DNA for the CDR3 is TGTGCCAGCAGTCCGACCGGGACTTGGTCCGAGCAGTACTTC. It translates to CASSPTGTWSEQYF.

V is TRBV28 and J is TRBJ2-7, with 8 bases identical to TRBD1. The germline gives CDR1 MDHEN, CDR2 SYDVKM. The CDR3 runs to 14 residues. V gave up 6 bases and J gave up 2 bases; unmatched junction bases: 6. The CDR3, as DNA: TGTGCCAGCAGCCGACAGGGGTTCCCCTACGAGCAGTACTTC. Translation: CASSRQGFPYEQYF. Together with reference TRBV28 and TRBJ2-7, the CDR3 gives the full variable domain: DVKVTQSSRYLVKRTGEKVFLECVQDMDHENMFWYRQDPGLGLRLIYFSYDVKMKEKGDIPEGYSVSREKKERFSLILESASTNQTSMYLCASSRQGFPYEQYFGPGTRLTVT.

Comments on this clone: The same CDR3 is also encoded by other DNA sequences in this sample. V gene TRBV29-1 combines with J gene TRBJ2-1, with D perhaps TRBD1 (5 bases). Germline assignment: CDR1 SQVTM and CDR2 ANQGSEA. V gave up 1 base and J gave up 1 base, with 8 bases separating them. CDR3 size: 14 residues. This chain's CDR3 is CSVEGQGSYNEQFF. CDR3 nucleotides: TGCAGCGTTGAAGGGCAGGGATCCTACAATGAGCAGTTCTTC.

The J gene is TRBJ2-1, the V gene TRBV14; 7 bases align to TRBD2. The CDR3 contains 17 residues. From germline, CDR1 is SGHDN and CDR2 FVKESK. Trimming removed 3 bases from V and 0 bases from J; junction bases left unmatched: 8. CDR3 loop: CASSHPSVAGSYNEQFF. The CDR3 coding sequence is TGTGCCAGCAGCCACCCTAGTGTAGCGGGCTCCTACAATGAGCAGTTCTTC. Combining the CDR3 with reference TRBV14 and TRBJ2-1 gives the whole variable domain EAGVTQFPSHSVIEKGQTVTLRCDPISGHDNLYWYRRVMGKEIKFLLHFVKESKQDESGMPNNRFLAERTGGTYSTLKVQPAELEDSGVYFCASSHPSVAGSYNEQFFGPGTRLTVL.

The chain couples TRBV28 to TRBJ2-1; 13 nucleotides align to TRBD2. The ends lost 3 bases at V and 5 bases at J; junction bases unmatched: 4. This CDR3 is built from 16 residues. Germline CDR1 and CDR2: MDHEN and SYDVKM. CDR3 coding DNA: TGTGCCAGCAGTTTCCTGGGACTAGCGGGGAACAATGAGCAGTTCTTC. Translated: CASSFLGLAGNNEQFF.

The J gene is TRBJ2-3, the V gene TRBV4-3; TRBD2 matches 12 bases. J lost 4 bases, V lost 2 bases, and 7 bases had no gene match. The CDR3 length is 17 residues. The germline CDR1 and CDR2 sequences are LGHNA and YSLEER. The CDR3 protein is CASSQSSGRALPDTQYF. The CDR3, as DNA: TGCGCCAGCAGCCAATCTAGCGGGAGGGCCCTCCCAGATACGCAGTATTTT.

The V gene is TRBV7-8, the J gene TRBJ2-1; D might be TRBD2 (6 bases). The CDR3 is 16 residues long. Germline V gene sequence: CDR1 SGHVS, CDR2 FQNEAQ. Trimming cost V 5 bases and J 7 bases, with 21 bases left between them. CDR3 nucleotide sequence: TGTGCCAGCAGCCTGCGACTAGAGGCGACAAGGAATGAGCAGTTCTTC. This sequence encodes CASSLRLEATRNEQFF. Full variable domain (rest looked up from reference TRBV7-8 and TRBJ2-1): GAGVSQSPRYKVAKRGQDVALRCDPISGHVSLFWYQQALGQGPEFLTYFQNEAQLDKSGLPSDRFFAERPEGSVSTLKIQRTQQEDSAVYLCASSLRLEATRNEQFFGPGTRLTVL.

Worth noting for this clone: Additional DNA sequences in this sample encode the identical CDR3. The chain is built from TRBV27 and TRBJ2-1; no clear D gene. V lost 2 bases and J lost 0, with 8 bases in between. This CDR3 has 15 residues. From germline, CDR1 is MNHEY and CDR2 SMNVEV (reference sequence). CDR3 coding DNA: TGTGCCAGCAGTTTAGGTATGAGCTCCTACAATGAGCAGTTCTTC. It yields the protein CASSLGMSSYNEQFF.

This clone showed up just once. The chain has TRBV10-2 and TRBJ2-2; D tentatively fits TRBD1 or TRBD2 (5 bases each). Germline V CDR1 and CDR2: WSHSY, SAAADI. The CDR3 has 16 amino acids. V was shortened by 1 base and J by 0 bases, with 9 bases between the two germline ends. The CDR3 coding sequence is TGCGCCAGCAGTGAGTTTACGGGACCGAACACCGGGGAGCTGTTTTTT. This translates into CASSEFTGPNTGELFF.

The table lists this clone with a count of one. V is TRBV14 and J is TRBJ1-2, with 7 positions matching TRBD1. Unmatched junction bases numbered 9, after V lost 0 bases and J lost 8 bases. CDR3 length: 15 residues. CDR1 is SGHDN and CDR2 is FVKESK in the germline V gene. CDR3 in DNA: TGTGCCAGCAGCCAAGATCGGTCAGGGGGATGGGGCTACACCTTC. Translation: CASSQDRSGGWGYTF.

The chain joins TRBV4-2 to TRBJ2-7; TRBD1 might be the D (5 bases). This CDR3 spans 18 amino acids. V lost 0 bases, J lost 6 bases, and 24 bases lay in between. CDR1 is LGHNA, CDR2 YNFKEQ, per germline. The CDR3 sequence is CASSQDRRQQLPMGEQYF. The DNA for the CDR3 is TGTGCCAGCAGCCAAGATCGACGACAGCAATTACCCATGGGCGAGCAGTACTTC.

J is TRBJ1-2 and V is TRBV7-9, with D uncertain. Germline CDR1 and CDR2: SEHNR and FQNEAQ (reference sequence). This CDR3 region has 15 residues. V was trimmed by 9 bases and J by 6 bases, leaving 23 bases between them. The chain's CDR3 is CASPRGDERIDGYTF. The CDR3 DNA reads TGTGCCAGTCCGCGGGGTGACGAACGGATCGATGGCTACACCTTC.

The count of this clone is one. The chain joins TRBV19 to TRBJ1-5; 10 nucleotides align to TRBD1. Looked up from germline, CDR1 is LNHDA and CDR2 is SQIVND (reference sequence). V shed 9 bases, J shed 5 bases, and the junction held 10 bases outside the gene matches. The CDR3 consists of 15 residues. CDR3 nucleotide sequence: TGTGCCAGCAAAGAACCCGGGACAGGGGATCAGCCCCAGCATTTT. This gives the protein CASKEPGTGDQPQHF.

The genes are TRBV5-6 and TRBJ2-1, with D perhaps assigned TRBD1 or TRBD2 (6 bases each). Germline V gene lookup returns CDR1 SGHDT and CDR2 YYEEEE. Trimming left V 4 bases short and J 8 bases short, with 19 bases between. The CDR3 has 15 residues. The CDR3 is CASSLGGRVMDEQFF. The CDR3 DNA follows: TGTGCCAGCAGCCTCGGGGGCAGGGTGATGGATGAGCAGTTCTTC. Variable domain in full (rest from reference TRBV5-6 and TRBJ2-1): DAGVTQSPTHLIKTRGQQVTLRCSPKSGHDTVSWYQQALGQGPQFIFQYYEEEERQRGNFPDRFSGHQFPNYSSELNVNALLLGDSALYLCASSLGGRVMDEQFFGPGTRLTVL.

CDR3 protein: CASSKRPSVKYF. In DNA form, the CDR3 reads TGTGCCAGCAGCAAAAGGCCGTCGGTTAAGTACTTC. The chain recombines TRBV21-1 with TRBJ2-4. TRBV21-1 is a pseudogene locus. The CDR3 is 12 residues long.

The rearrangement joins TRBV6-6 to TRBJ2-1; D gene ambiguous. V was shortened by 6 bases and J by 7 bases, with 13 bases between the two germline ends. The CDR3 is 13 amino acids. Germline loops: CDR1 MNHNY, CDR2 SVGAGI (reference sequence). The CDR3 DNA sequence: TGTGCCAGCAGCCCCGGTTGGGTTAATGAGCAGTTCTTC. It specifies CASSPGWVNEQFF.